This passage covers 14 T cell receptor beta chains from one sample sequenced in a study of cytomegalovirus exposure and HLA in healthy donors. Researchers ran the PCR with 60 Vbeta and 13 Jbeta primers. Method: immunoSEQ multiplex PCR; TCRdb's copy keeps in-frame clones and lacks some. The sample lists approximately 190,000 clones; about 86% were seen once. Material for sequencing was PBMCs. The receptors were gathered from a man aged 40-49 years in good health and CMV-seropositive.

This clone was seen only once. This chain connects TRBV5-1 to TRBJ2-1; D uncertain. Germline CDR1 SGHRS, CDR2 YFSETQ. V lost 0 bases and J lost 2, with 12 bases in between. This CDR3 comprises 16 residues. The CDR3 protein is CASSLGTAGPYNEQFF. The CDR3 region has the DNA TGCGCCAGCAGCTTGGGAACGGCAGGCCCCTACAATGAGCAGTTCTTC. The full variable domain, its missing parts supplied by reference TRBV5-1 and TRBJ2-1, is KAGVTQTPRYLIKTRGQQVTLSCSPISGHRSVSWYQQTPGQGLQFLFEYFSETQRNKGNFPGRFSGRQFSNSRSEMNVSTLELGDSALYLCASSLGTAGPYNEQFFGPGTRLTVL.

The CDR3 loop is CASSQGTSGKGNIQYF. The CDR3 DNA is TGTGCCAGCAGTCAAGGGACTAGCGGGAAAGGGAACATTCAGTACTTC. The chain carries TRBV6-1 and TRBJ2-4; 13 bases align to TRBD2. J gave up 7 bases and V 5 bases, and 8 bases lay outside the gene matches. This CDR3 is 16 amino acids long. Germline lookup yields CDR1 MNHNS and CDR2 SASEGT.

V gene TRBV6-5 combines with J gene TRBJ1-2; 8 positions match TRBD1. This CDR3 comprises 14 residues. Germline-derived CDR1 and CDR2 are MNHEY and SVGAGI. After removal of 5 bases from V and 4 bases from J, the junction contained 6 bases not matched to a gene. CDR3 residues: CASSRTGNPYGYTF. The CDR3 DNA is TGTGCCAGCAGTAGGACAGGGAACCCCTATGGCTACACCTTC.

The chain joins TRBV19 to TRBJ1-5; tentative D call: TRBD1 (6 bases). In germline, CDR1 is LNHDA, CDR2 SQIVND (reference sequence). This CDR3 spans 13 amino acids. V lost 10 bases, J lost 3 bases, and 13 bases lay in between. The CDR3 here is CANDRSLNQPQHF. In nucleotides, the CDR3 is TGTGCCAACGACAGGAGCCTCAATCAGCCCCAGCATTTT.

This sequence joins TRBV11-2 and TRBJ2-7; D is undetermined. This CDR3 region has 14 residues. Trimming left V 4 bases short and J 0 bases short, with 10 bases between. The germline V gene encodes CDR1 SGHAT and CDR2 FQNNGV. CDR3 DNA sequence: TGTGCCAGCAGCTCGTTTTTGAGCTCCTACGAGCAGTACTTC. This codes for CASSSFLSSYEQYF.

The chain recombines TRBV11-3 with TRBJ1-6; 7 nucleotides line up with TRBD1. The CDR3 runs 16 residues. Per the germline V gene, CDR1 is SGHNT and CDR2 is YENEEA. V lost 3 bases, J lost 10 bases, and 12 bases stayed unmatched. CDR3 sequence reads: CASSLNGLTGTSPLHF. CDR3 nucleotide sequence: TGTGCCAGCAGCTTGAATGGATTGACAGGGACCTCACCCCTCCACTTT.

The chain joins TRBV10-3 to TRBJ2-3; TRBD1 matches 7 bases. The V segment lost 2 bases and the J segment 2 bases; nucleotides outside the gene matches: 7. The CDR3 runs 16 residues. CDR1 and CDR2 (germline): ENHRY, SYGVKD. CDR3 nucleotide sequence: TGTGCCATCAGTGAGCATATAGGGACAGTCACAGATACGCAGTATTTT. It translates to CAISEHIGTVTDTQYF.

The chain's CDR3 is CASSIGGASVAADTQYF. The CDR3, as DNA: TGTGCCAGTAGTATAGGAGGGGCTAGCGTAGCGGCAGATACGCAGTATTTT. The chain combines TRBV19 with TRBJ2-3; D may be TRBD2 (6 bases). CDR3 length: 17 amino acids. The V end lost 1 base, the J end lost 4 bases, and 18 bases lay between the germline ends. Germline V gene lookup returns CDR1 LNHDA and CDR2 SQIVND (reference sequence). Full variable domain (outside the CDR3, taken from reference TRBV19 and TRBJ2-3): DGGITQSPKYLFRKEGQNVTLSCEQNLNHDAMYWYRQDPGQGLRLIYYSQIVNDFQKGDIAEGYSVSREKKESFPLTVTSAQKNPTAFYLCASSIGGASVAADTQYFGPGTRLTVL.

The table lists this clone with a few counts. The chain joins TRBV6-1 to TRBJ2-7; no reliable D call. The germline V and J ends were trimmed by 2 bases and 2 bases, with 4 bases remaining between them. This CDR3 has 12 amino acids. Looked up from germline, CDR1 is MNHNS and CDR2 is SASEGT. This CDR3 reads CASSEQTYEQYF. The CDR3 DNA sequence: TGTGCCAGCAGTGAACAGACCTACGAGCAGTACTTC.

The rearrangement uses TRBV6-6 and TRBJ1-5; D is unresolved. Germline CDR1 and CDR2: MNHNY and SVGAGI (reference sequence). Trimming left V 10 bases short and J 2 bases short, with 12 bases between. This CDR3 is 13 amino acids long. The CDR3 is CATSDEGNQPQHF. The CDR3 DNA reads as TGTGCCACCTCCGATGAGGGCAATCAGCCCCAGCATTTT.

The genes are TRBV10-1 and TRBJ2-3, with a tentative D call TRBD1 (6 bases). V lost 0 bases and J 5 bases, leaving 21 bases between the germline ends. The CDR3 has 18 residues. Germline V CDR1 and CDR2: WNHNN, SYGVQD (reference sequence). DNA of the CDR3: TGCGCCAGCAGTGAGTCGAATTGGGGTGCAGGGGTCGGAGATACGCAGTATTTT. As protein: CASSESNWGAGVGDTQYF.

The CDR3 DNA sequence: TGCGCCAGCAGCTGGGGGGACAGCGAGTACAATGAGCAGTTCTTC. Its translation is CASSWGDSEYNEQFF. The J gene is TRBJ2-1, the V gene TRBV5-1, with TRBD1 as a possible D gene (7 bases). Germline V CDR1 and CDR2: SGHRS, YFSETQ. Trimming took 3 bases from V and 4 from J, leaving 14 bases between them. The CDR3 loop spans 15 amino acids.

CDR3 sequence (DNA): TGCAGTGCGAAACAGGGTTACGAGCAGTACTTC. Protein: CSAKQGYEQYF. The J gene is TRBJ2-7, the V gene TRBV20-1; weak D call: TRBD1 (6 bases). V was cut by 6 bases and J by 4 bases, with 10 bases left in between. Germline CDR1 and CDR2: DFQATT and SNEGSKA (reference sequence). CDR3 length: 11 amino acids.

This CDR3 is CASSLRTGTSGRETQYF. CDR3 nucleotides: TGTGCCAGCAGCCTCCGTACCGGGACTAGCGGGAGAGAGACCCAGTACTTC. The rearrangement joins TRBV11-2 to TRBJ2-5; 14 bases align to TRBD2. Germline V gives CDR1 SGHAT, CDR2 FQNNGV. Trimming cost V 5 bases and J 4 bases; bases outside gene matches: 9. The CDR3 length is 17 residues.